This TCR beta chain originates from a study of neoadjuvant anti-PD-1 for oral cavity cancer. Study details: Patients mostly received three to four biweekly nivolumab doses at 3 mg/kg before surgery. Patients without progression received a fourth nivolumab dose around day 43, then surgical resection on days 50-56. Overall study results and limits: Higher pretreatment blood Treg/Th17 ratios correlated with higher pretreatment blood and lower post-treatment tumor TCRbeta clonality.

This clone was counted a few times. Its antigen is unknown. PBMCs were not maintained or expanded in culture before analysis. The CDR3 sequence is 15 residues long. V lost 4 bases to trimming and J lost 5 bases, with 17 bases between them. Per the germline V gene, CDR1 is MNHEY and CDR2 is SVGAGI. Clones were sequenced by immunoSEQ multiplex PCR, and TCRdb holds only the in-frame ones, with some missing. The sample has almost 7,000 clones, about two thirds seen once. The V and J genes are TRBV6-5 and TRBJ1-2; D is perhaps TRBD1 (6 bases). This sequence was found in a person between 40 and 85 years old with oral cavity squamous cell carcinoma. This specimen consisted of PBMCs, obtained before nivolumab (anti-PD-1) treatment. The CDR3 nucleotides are TGTGCCAGCAGTTCCAATCCAACACAGGGTTATGGCTACACCTTC. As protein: CASSSNPTQGYGYTF.